These T cell receptor beta chains were read from a single sample in a study of response to subunit inactivated influenza vaccine. TCRdb reprocessed the RT-PCR reads with MiXCR, giving one entry per CDR3 protein. The sample records 450,000 to 600,000 distinct CDR3 sequences, about 15% being singletons. The material sequenced was CD4+ T cells sorted from PBMCs, taken less than 30 months after vaccination. These receptors all come from a man aged 50-75 years who received an inactivated influenza vaccine. Each CDR3 is given with its conserved first and last residue. D genes are given only for firm matches. Size tells how often a clone was seen (once, few, many) or the class of an expanded clone, and some rows leave it out.

CDR3 length	D gene	clone size	V gene	J gene	CDR3 protein	CDR3 DNA
18	TRBD2	few	TRBV5-1	TRBJ2-1	CASSLVPGSGTSANEQFF	TGCGCCAGCAGCTTGGTCCCAGGATCCGGGACTAGCGCAAATGAGCAGTTCTTC
13	.	few	TRBV9	TRBJ2-7	CASSVEETREQYF	TGTGCCAGCAGCGTAGAGGAGACAAGGGAGCAGTACTTC
12	TRBD1	.	TRBV12-3/TRBV12-4	TRBJ1-5	CASRQGTQPQHF	TGTGCCAGCCGACAGGGGACCCAGCCCCAGCATTTT
15	.	.	TRBV7-9	TRBJ1-6	CASSSHDPPNSPLHF	TGTGCCAGCAGCTCGCACGACCCCCCAAATTCACCCCTCCACTTT
14	.	.	TRBV11-2	TRBJ2-3	CASSLAQARVMQYF	TGTGCCAGCAGCTTAGCACAGGCGCGGGTTATGCAGTATTTT
15	TRBD1	.	TRBV5-1	TRBJ2-5	CASRLGQGLQETQYF	TGCGCCAGCAGACTCGGACAGGGGCTCCAAGAGACCCAGTACTTC
17	.	.	TRBV11-2	TRBJ2-7	CASSLVQGGDNSYEQYF	TGTGCCAGCAGCTTAGTGCAAGGTGGGGACAACTCCTACGAGCAGTACTTC
14	.	few	TRBV12-3/TRBV12-4	TRBJ1-4	CASSFMSFDEKLFF	TGTGCCAGCAGTTTCATGTCGTTTGATGAAAAACTGTTTTTT
14	TRBD2	.	TRBV20-1	TRBJ2-1	CSADGLAGYNEQFF	TGCAGTGCTGATGGACTAGCGGGATACAATGAGCAGTTCTTC
13	.	few	TRBV6-6	TRBJ1-6	CASRGGEGSPLHF	TGTGCCAGCCGGGGGGGTGAGGGCTCACCCCTCCACTTT
14	.	.	TRBV6-2/TRBV6-3	TRBJ2-7	CASRNTPGAYEQYF	TGTGCCAGCAGGAACACCCCCGGCGCCTACGAGCAGTACTTC
16	.	few	TRBV18	TRBJ1-1	CASSPRVSGVGTEAFF	TGTGCCAGCTCACCACGGGTTTCAGGGGTGGGGACTGAAGCTTTCTTT
14	.	.	TRBV7-9	TRBJ1-1	CAGSLGVESTEAFF	TGTGCCGGCAGCTTAGGGGTGGAATCCACTGAAGCTTTCTTT
17	TRBD2	.	TRBV28	TRBJ2-1	CASRTSGTRGSMNEQFF	TGTGCCAGCAGGACTAGCGGGACTCGTGGGAGTATGAATGAGCAGTTCTTC
14	.	few	TRBV20-1	TRBJ2-2	CSASPSSNTGELFF	TGCAGTGCTAGTCCTAGTTCGAACACCGGGGAGCTGTTTTTT
15	.	.	TRBV6-2/TRBV6-3	TRBJ2-2	CASSIFGPNTGELFF	TGTGCCAGCAGTATATTCGGACCCAATACCGGGGAGCTGTTTTTT
16	TRBD1	.	TRBV6-2/TRBV6-3	TRBJ2-1	CASSSPGTGAYNEQFF	TGTGCCAGCAGTTCCCCCGGGACAGGGGCCTACAATGAGCAGTTCTTC
15	.	many	TRBV7-2	TRBJ1-2	CASSPGGGALYGYTF	TGTGCCAGCAGCCCCGGGGGAGGGGCTCTATATGGCTACACCTTC
11	.	.	TRBV29-1	TRBJ2-7	CSGRGLYEQYF	TGCAGCGGGCGCGGGCTCTACGAGCAGTACTTC
14	.	many	TRBV12-3/TRBV12-4	TRBJ2-1	CASSLEGGPYEQFF	TGTGCCAGCAGTTTAGAGGGGGGGCCTTATGAGCAGTTCTTC
14	.	many	TRBV4-1	TRBJ2-2	CASSQEIATGELFF	TGCGCCAGCAGCCAAGAGATAGCTACCGGGGAGCTGTTTTTT
12	.	few	TRBV7-2	TRBJ2-6	CASRSGANVLTF	TGTGCCAGCAGGTCTGGGGCCAACGTCCTGACTTTC
18	.	few	TRBV11-2	TRBJ2-2	CASSPRPPSRPNTGELFF	TGTGCCAGCAGCCCCCGCCCCCCCTCAAGACCGAACACCGGGGAGCTGTTTTTT
13	.	.	TRBV18	TRBJ2-5	CASSPRLAETQYF	TGTGCCAGCTCACCACGGCTAGCGGAGACCCAGTACTTC
14	TRBD2	.	TRBV29-1	TRBJ2-5	CRVHGLAGIETQYF	TGCAGGGTGCACGGACTAGCGGGAATAGAGACCCAGTACTTC
12	.	once	TRBV20-1	TRBJ1-2	CSVDFSGYGYTF	TGCAGTGTAGATTTCTCCGGCTATGGCTACACCTTC
18	TRBD2	few	TRBV6-1	TRBJ2-5	CASSEPGLAGVVWKTQYF	TGTGCCAGCAGTGAACCGGGACTAGCGGGAGTGGTGTGGAAGACCCAGTACTTC
14	.	few	TRBV5-1	TRBJ2-3	CASSRGGSSDTQYF	TGCGCCAGCAGCCGGGGCGGTAGTTCAGATACGCAGTATTTT
12	TRBD1	many	TRBV29-1	TRBJ2-1	CSVTGDYNEQFF	TGCAGCGTTACAGGGGATTACAATGAGCAGTTCTTC
15	TRBD2	.	TRBV20-1	TRBJ2-7	CSARDMREGRYEQYF	TGCAGTGCTAGAGATATGCGGGAGGGGAGGTACGAGCAGTACTTC
15	TRBD2	.	TRBV19	TRBJ2-7	CASSIASGISYEQYF	TGTGCCAGTAGTATAGCTAGCGGGATATCCTACGAGCAGTACTTC
12	.	few	TRBV28	TRBJ1-4	CASSRGNEKLFF	TGTGCCAGCAGCAGAGGGAATGAAAAACTGTTTTTT
13	TRBD1	few	TRBV28	TRBJ1-3	CASRQGSGNTIYF	TGTGCCAGCAGACAGGGGTCGGGAAACACCATATATTTT
15	TRBD2	few	TRBV7-9	TRBJ2-5	CASSPIAGNQETQYF	TGTGCCAGCAGCCCGATAGCGGGGAACCAAGAGACCCAGTACTTC
15	TRBD1	.	TRBV20-1	TRBJ2-1	CSARDRDRGLIEQFF	TGCAGTGCTAGAGATAGGGACAGGGGGCTAATTGAGCAGTTCTTC
20	TRBD2	few	TRBV5-1	TRBJ2-3	CASSKPAGRGSGGAGDTQYF	TGCGCCAGCAGCAAGCCTGCTGGTAGAGGTAGCGGGGGGGCTGGAGATACGCAGTATTTT
15	.	.	TRBV6-1	TRBJ2-2	CASSEARTNTGELFF	TGTGCCAGCAGTGAAGCAAGGACGAACACCGGGGAGCTGTTTTTT
16	.	many	TRBV4-1	TRBJ1-2	CASSQAYGLANYGYTF	TGCGCCAGCAGCCAAGCATACGGACTAGCTAACTATGGCTACACCTTC
16	TRBD2	few	TRBV3-1	TRBJ2-3	CASSSTSGGSTDTQYF	TGTGCCAGCAGCTCGACTAGCGGGGGGAGCACAGATACGCAGTATTTT
13	TRBD1	many	TRBV12-3/TRBV12-4	TRBJ1-5	CASRADRAEPQHF	TGTGCCAGCAGAGCCGACAGGGCAGAGCCCCAGCATTTT
12	TRBD2	.	TRBV12-3/TRBV12-4	TRBJ2-3	CASTRGTGGQYF	TGTGCCAGCACCCGCGGTACGGGGGGGCAGTATTTT
16	.	few	TRBV6-1	TRBJ1-5	CASSGAGPYSNQPQHF	TGTGCCAGCAGTGGAGCCGGGCCTTATAGCAATCAGCCCCAGCATTTT
14	.	few	TRBV7-8	TRBJ2-7	CASSLVLGYDEQYF	TGTGCCAGCAGCTTAGTCCTAGGGTATGACGAGCAGTACTTC
16	TRBD1	.	TRBV12-3/TRBV12-4	TRBJ2-5	CASSLVGQGNQETQYF	TGTGCCAGCAGTTTAGTAGGACAGGGGAACCAAGAGACCCAGTACTTC
14	.	few	TRBV20-1	TRBJ2-4	CSVPEGFSKNIQYF	TGCAGCGTACCCGAAGGGTTTTCCAAAAACATTCAGTACTTC
15	TRBD2	few	TRBV5-1	TRBJ2-2	CASVLAGGSTGELFF	TGCGCCAGCGTCCTAGCGGGAGGGTCCACCGGGGAGCTGTTTTTT
16	.	few	TRBV28	TRBJ2-1	CASRLLGRGSYNEQFF	TGTGCCAGCAGACTACTGGGGAGGGGGTCCTACAATGAGCAGTTCTTC
15	.	once	TRBV15	TRBJ1-1	CATSREGRGALEAFF	TGTGCCACCAGCAGAGAGGGGCGAGGCGCACTTGAAGCTTTCTTT
14	.	once	TRBV2	TRBJ2-5	CASSGGPHQETQYF	TGTGCCAGCAGTGGGGGGCCGCACCAAGAGACCCAGTACTTC
16	TRBD2	.	TRBV5-1	TRBJ2-4	CASSSQGLSGRGIQYF	TGCGCCAGCAGCTCGCAGGGACTATCTGGGAGAGGTATTCAGTACTTC
14	.	.	TRBV7-2	TRBJ1-5	CASSLVQSNQPQHF	TGTGCCAGCAGCTTAGTTCAGAGCAATCAGCCCCAGCATTTT
13	TRBD2	few	TRBV12-3/TRBV12-4	TRBJ2-1	CASSKREGNEQFF	TGTGCCAGCAGCAAACGGGAGGGCAATGAGCAGTTCTTC
12	.	few	TRBV20-1	TRBJ2-7	CSARRPRDEQYF	TGCAGTGCTAGACGCCCTAGAGACGAGCAGTACTTC